Following are 6 T cell receptor beta chains from one sample sequenced in a study of blood T cell repertoires in COVID-19. Here immunoSEQ multiplex PCR was the method, and the copy in TCRdb shows in-frame clones only, minus some. The sample lists 390,000 or so clones, 89% occurring once. Sequences were obtained from peripheral blood. All receptors come from a woman under 40 with COVID-19, enrolled during active disease.

The gene calls are TRBV4-1 and TRBJ2-7, with TRBD1 matching 9 bases. There are 15 residues in the CDR3. J lost 3 bases, V lost 4 bases, and 7 bases had no gene match. The germline CDR1 and CDR2 sequences are MGHRA and YSYEKL. In DNA, the CDR3 is TGCGCCAGCAGCCGGGGAGGACAGGGGAACTACGAGCAGTACTTC. It yields the protein CASSRGGQGNYEQYF.

This clone turned up a few times. J is TRBJ2-2 and V is TRBV27, with 10 bases that match TRBD1. This CDR3 is 15 amino acids long. The V and J ends lost 11 bases and 3 bases, in that order; junction bases with no gene match: 9. CDR1 is MNHEY and CDR2 is SMNVEV in the germline V gene (reference sequence). CDR3 residues: CAVSPGTGDTGELFF. CDR3 DNA sequence: TGTGCCGTAAGCCCCGGGACAGGGGACACCGGGGAGCTGTTTTTT.

The chain combines TRBV3-1 (or the pseudogene TRBV3-2) with TRBJ1-5; 7 nucleotides align to TRBD1. Trimming cost V 0 bases and J 6 bases; bases outside gene matches: 5. This CDR3 is 15 amino acids long. Germline lookup yields CDR1 LGHDT and CDR2 YNNKEL (reference sequence). The CDR3 sequence: CASSQEPRGAQPQHF. The DNA of the CDR3 is TGTGCCAGCAGCCAAGAACCCAGGGGGGCTCAGCCCCAGCATTTT.

The chain uses TRBV6-1 and TRBJ2-3; D unclear. V dropped 5 bases and J dropped 5 bases, with 8 bases sitting between them. Germline assignment: CDR1 MNHNS and CDR2 SASEGT. The CDR3 is made up of 12 amino acids. The CDR3 DNA reads as TGTGCCAGCAGTTCTCTGCGAGATACGCAGTATTTT. Translated: CASSSLRDTQYF.

The chain couples TRBV28 to TRBJ1-2; D may be TRBD1 (6 bases). Trimming took off 3 bases at V and 5 bases at J, with 7 bases between the two ends. Germline V gene lookup returns CDR1 MDHEN and CDR2 SYDVKM. CDR3 length equals 12 residues. The CDR3 DNA sequence: TGTGCCAGCAGTTTCGACAGGTATGGCTACACCTTC. Translated: CASSFDRYGYTF.

The chain carries TRBV10-2 and TRBJ2-7, with TRBD2 matching 7 bases. This CDR3 comprises 15 residues. With 0 bases clipped from V and 4 bases from J, the junction kept 6 bases outside the gene matches. The germline V gene has CDR1 WSHSY and CDR2 SAAADI. CDR3 in amino acids: CASSESMGAGYEQYV. In DNA, the CDR3 is TGCGCCAGCAGTGAGTCGATGGGAGCGGGGTACGAGCAGTACGTC.